The 6 T cell receptor beta chains below all came from one sample that was sequenced in a study of blood T cell repertoires in COVID-19. Repertoires were generated with immunoSEQ multiplex PCR, while TCRdb's copy carries only in-frame clones and drops some. The table lists approximately 440,000 clones, approximately 89% of them singletons, with 10% to 15% in the top ten. The sequencing input was peripheral blood. The origin of the receptors is a woman aged 45-65 years with COVID-19, enrolled during active disease.

This clone was seen once. V and J are TRBV5-4 and TRBJ1-1; 7 bases fit TRBD1. This CDR3 has 14 residues. Trimming took 4 bases from V and 1 from J; bases not matched to a gene: 4. Germline V gene data show CDR1 as SGHNT and CDR2 as YYREEE (reference sequence). The CDR3 nucleotides read TGTGCCAGCAGCATGAGACAGGGGAACACTGAAGCTTTCTTT. Amino acid sequence: CASSMRQGNTEAFF.

The rearrangement links TRBV11-2 to TRBJ2-7; 9 bases line up with TRBD1. J gave up 13 bases and V 5 bases, and 12 bases lay outside the gene matches. Germline CDR1 reads SGHAT; CDR2 reads FQNNGV. The CDR3 spans 13 residues. This CDR3 is CASSPEGRQGDYF. The DNA for the CDR3 is TGTGCCAGCAGCCCTGAGGGCCGACAGGGGGATTACTTC.

The chain joins TRBV9 to TRBJ1-1, with D hard to call. V was shortened by 0 bases and J by 1 base, with 13 bases between the two germline ends. Germline loops: CDR1 SGDLS, CDR2 YYNGEE. The CDR3 is 16 residues long. DNA for the CDR3: TGTGCCAGCAGCGTAGCAATGTCGCCAGGGAACACTGAAGCTTTCTTT. Residues: CASSVAMSPGNTEAFF.

J is TRBJ1-1 and V is TRBV19; possibly TRBD1 for D (6 bases). Germline CDR1 LNHDA, CDR2 SQIVND (reference sequence). The CDR3 contains 12 residues. Trimming removed 5 bases at V and 11 bases at J, with 15 bases between. This CDR3 is CASSSALRGAFF. For the CDR3, the DNA is TGTGCCAGTAGTTCTGCCCTAAGGGGGGCTTTCTTT. Full variable domain (remainder filled in from reference TRBV19 and TRBJ1-1): DGGITQSPKYLFRKEGQNVTLSCEQNLNHDAMYWYRQDPGQGLRLIYYSQIVNDFQKGDIAEGYSVSREKKESFPLTVTSAQKNPTAFYLCASSSALRGAFFGQGTRLTVV.

V and J are TRBV6-1 and TRBJ2-7; 9 bases map to TRBD1. CDR1 and CDR2 (germline): MNHNS, SASEGT. The CDR3 extends over 15 amino acids. The junction had 3 bases not matched to a gene; V was cut back by 0 bases and J by 3 bases. CDR3 in amino acids: CASSEAGTGLYEQYF. In nucleotides, the CDR3 is TGTGCCAGCAGTGAAGCCGGGACAGGGCTCTACGAGCAGTACTTC.

This clone was observed a handful of times. The same CDR3 is also encoded by other DNA sequences in this sample. The rearrangement links TRBV6-5 to TRBJ1-2, with D maybe TRBD1 (5 bases). Trimming pared 2 bases from V and 3 bases from J, leaving 7 bases between. The CDR3 runs to 13 residues. Germline V gene data show CDR1 as MNHEY and CDR2 as SVGAGI. The CDR3 is CASSYGADYGYTF. DNA of the CDR3: TGTGCCAGCAGTTACGGGGCGGACTATGGCTACACCTTC.